Each of the 10 T cell receptor beta chains below was sequenced from the same sample in a study of cytomegalovirus exposure and HLA in healthy donors. Use of 60 Vbeta and 13 Jbeta primers characterized the PCR. Repertoires were generated with immunoSEQ multiplex PCR, while TCRdb's copy carries only in-frame clones and drops some. The sample includes 200,000 to 250,000 clones, around 85% of them seen just once. The sample was PBMCs. The receptors originated from a human donor in good health.

J is TRBJ1-1 and V is TRBV21-1. TRBV21-1 is annotated as a pseudogene. The CDR3 totals 17 residues. This chain's CDR3 is CASKTRLVDPMNTEAFF. The CDR3 DNA is TGTGCCAGCAAAACGAGATTAGTAGATCCCATGAACACTGAAGCTTTCTTT.

This sequence joins TRBV27 and TRBJ2-3; 9 nucleotides match TRBD2. The CDR3 totals 16 residues. The ends lost 5 bases at V and 4 bases at J; junction bases unmatched: 10. CDR1 MNHEY and CDR2 SMNVEV come from the germline V gene (reference sequence). CDR3 sequence reads: CASSPGLAGFPDTQYF. CDR3 sequence (DNA): TGTGCCAGCAGTCCCGGGCTAGCGGGATTCCCAGATACGCAGTATTTT.

As concerns this clone: The same CDR3 arises from other DNA sequences in this sample as well. This chain joins TRBV6-5 and TRBJ1-5, with TRBD1 matching 9 bases. The V gene end was trimmed by 5 bases and the J gene end by 3 bases; junction bases not matched to a gene: 5. This CDR3 has 15 residues. The germline CDR1 and CDR2 sequences are MNHEY and SVGAGI. Written as DNA, the CDR3 is TGTGCCAGCAGTCCGGGACAGGGTTTCAATCAGCCCCAGCATTTT. Protein: CASSPGQGFNQPQHF.

This clone was observed once. V is TRBV4-1 and J is TRBJ1-4; TRBD1 might be the D (5 bases). The V gene lost 4 bases and the J gene lost 3 bases, with 12 bases spanning the gap. Germline V gene data show CDR1 as MGHRA and CDR2 as YSYEKL. The CDR3 is made up of 15 amino acids. Written as DNA, the CDR3 is TGCGCCAGCAGCCTCACAGACAGACCTAATGAAAAACTGTTTTTT. It codes for CASSLTDRPNEKLFF.

This chain links TRBV7-9 with TRBJ2-7, with 8 bases identical to TRBD2. The trim removed 5 bases at V and 5 bases at J, leaving 14 bases unmatched. Germline V gene data show CDR1 as SEHNR and CDR2 as FQNEAQ (reference sequence). This CDR3 spans 16 amino acids. For the CDR3, the DNA is TGTGCCAGCAGCACCATGGGCGGGGGGAGCAGCGACGAGCAGTACTTC. It codes for CASSTMGGGSSDEQYF.

The V and J genes are TRBV6-5 and TRBJ2-2; weak D call: TRBD1 (5 bases). Trimming stripped 6 bases from V and 3 bases from J, with 11 bases between. The germline gives CDR1 MNHEY, CDR2 SVGAGI. There are 14 residues in the CDR3. The CDR3 is CASRRQQDTGELFF. DNA for the CDR3: TGTGCCAGCAGACGTCAACAGGACACCGGGGAGCTGTTTTTT.

V usage is TRBV5-1 and J usage is TRBJ2-1; 8 nucleotides agree with TRBD2. The CDR3 length is 15 residues. With 2 bases clipped from V and 4 bases from J, the junction kept 5 bases outside the gene matches. Germline CDR1 and CDR2: SGHRS and YFSETQ. CDR3 DNA sequence: TGCGCCAGCAGCTTAGTTAGCGGGAAATACAATGAGCAGTTCTTC. It specifies CASSLVSGKYNEQFF.

The chain has TRBV5-6 and TRBJ1-5, with D maybe TRBD1 (5 bases). CDR1 and CDR2 (germline): SGHDT, YYEEEE. V was trimmed by 0 bases and J by 3 bases, leaving 19 bases between them. The CDR3 loop spans 18 amino acids. CDR3 in DNA: TGTGCCAGCAGCTTGGAATTCGGCGGGACGGTCCTCAATCAGCCCCAGCATTTT. Its translation is CASSLEFGGTVLNQPQHF.

The genes are TRBV28 and TRBJ2-5; 9 nucleotides align to TRBD1. V trimming: 3 bases; J trimming: 4 bases; junction bases outside the gene matches: 9. Looked up from germline, CDR1 is MDHEN and CDR2 is SYDVKM. The CDR3 is made up of 16 amino acids. The CDR3 bases are TGTGCCAGCAGTTTTCGGCGAACAGGGGGCGCAGAGACCCAGTACTTC. This encodes CASSFRRTGGAETQYF.

The genes are TRBV6-5 and TRBJ2-7; 10 nucleotides align to TRBD2. The CDR3 spans 15 residues. Looked up from germline, CDR1 is MNHEY and CDR2 is SVGAGI. V dropped 7 bases and J dropped 7; count of bases not matched to a gene: 13. Here the CDR3 reads CASKSPLAGVDEQYF. In nucleotides, the CDR3 is TGTGCCAGCAAATCCCCCCTAGCGGGGGTTGATGAGCAGTACTTC.